These 9 T cell receptor beta chains share one sample of origin, sequenced in a study of T-cell reconstitution after alpha-beta-depleted transplantation in children. Unique molecular identifiers were used to barcode this TCRbeta library. TCRdb analysed the PCR reads with MiXCR anew, one entry per CDR3 protein. The top ten hold about 10% of the sample, which has approximately 110,000 distinct CDR3 sequences, 20% to 25% seen once. Sequenced here: PBMCs, mostly from graft donor cells, sampled 180 days after TCRalphabeta/CD19-depleted stem cell transplant. Receptors were obtained from a male patient between 2 and 15 years old who had a stem cell transplant for chronic granulomatous disease, so the T cells may come from the graft donor.

This clonotype has ten or more counts. The gene calls are TRBV29-1 and TRBJ2-7; TRBD2 matches at 13 bases. The CDR3 is made up of 15 amino acids. CDR1 and CDR2 from the germline V gene are SQVTM and ANQGSEA. Trimming cost V 4 bases and J 4 bases; bases outside gene matches: 7. This CDR3 reads CSVGTSGSVGYEQYF. The DNA for the CDR3 is TGCAGCGTTGGGACTAGCGGGAGCGTCGGGTACGAGCAGTACTTC.

This clonotype was seen a handful of times. The chain couples TRBV7-6 to TRBJ1-1; D possibly corresponds to TRBD1 (5 bases). The CDR3 sequence is 12 residues long. Germline V gives CDR1 SGHVS, CDR2 FNYEAQ. Trimming took off 6 bases at V and 4 bases at J, with 9 bases between the two ends. The CDR3 region has the DNA TGTGCCAGCAGGGGACGGGGCACTGAAGCTTTCTTT. Translated: CASRGRGTEAFF. The full variable domain, rest sourced from reference TRBV7-6 and TRBJ1-1, is GAGVSQSPRYKVTKRGQDVALRCDPISGHVSLYWYRQALGQGPEFLTYFNYEAQQDKSGLPNDRFSAERPEGSISTLTIQRTEQRDSAMYRCASRGRGTEAFFGQGTRLTVV.

Only a few counts were recorded for this clonotype. CDR3 sequence reads: CASSPGQGPPYGYTF. In DNA, the CDR3 is TGTGCCAGTAGTCCTGGACAGGGCCCTCCCTATGGCTACACCTTC. This rearrangement joins TRBV19 to TRBJ1-2, with 8 bases matching TRBD1. V lost 5 bases to trimming and J lost 4 bases; unmatched junction nucleotides: 9. The CDR3 contains 15 residues. The germline gives CDR1 LNHDA, CDR2 SQIVND (reference sequence).

The V call is TRBV7-2, the J call TRBJ1-2; 7 bases map to TRBD1. V lost 3 bases, J lost 1 base, and 8 bases stayed unmatched. The CDR3 is 16 residues long. Germline CDR1 reads SGHTA; CDR2 reads FQGNSA. The CDR3 DNA is TGTGCCAGCAGCTTCCGGGACAGAAGAATTAACTATGGCTACACCTTC. It codes for CASSFRDRRINYGYTF.

The rearrangement joins TRBV12-3 or TRBV12-4 to TRBJ1-2; D is unresolved. The CDR3 totals 12 residues. The ends were cut back, 5 bases at V and 5 bases at J, with 9 bases in the middle. CDR3 sequence (DNA): TGTGCCAGCAGTCCCACGGGGTATGGCTACACCTTC. It codes for CASSPTGYGYTF.

The chain joins TRBV20-1 to TRBJ2-7; TRBD2 agrees at 11 bases. Unmatched junction bases numbered 16, after V lost 6 bases and J lost 0 bases. The CDR3 totals 18 residues. The germline gives CDR1 DFQATT, CDR2 SNEGSKA (reference sequence). CDR3 DNA sequence: TGCAGTGCGCCTTCTAGCGGGGGGTCCAATTTTAGCTCCTACGAGCAGTACTTC. This encodes CSAPSSGGSNFSSYEQYF.

The chain couples TRBV11-2 to TRBJ2-7, with TRBD1 as a possible D gene (6 bases). The CDR3 has 13 amino acids. V shed 5 bases and J shed 7 bases, with 15 bases lying between them. Per the germline V gene, CDR1 is SGHAT and CDR2 is FQNNGV. CDR3 sequence: CASSVTGPREQYF. In DNA form, the CDR3 reads TGTGCCAGCAGCGTAACAGGGCCTCGGGAGCAGTACTTC.

This clonotype was detected only a few times. V gene TRBV28 combines with J gene TRBJ1-5; D is unclear. CDR3 length: 16 amino acids. V lost 2 bases to trimming and J lost 5 bases, with 16 bases between them. CDR1 is MDHEN, CDR2 SYDVKM, per germline. CDR3 nucleotides: TGTGCCAGCAGTTTAACCACTCTACTTTTTTATCAGCCCCAGCATTTT. It specifies CASSLTTLLFYQPQHF.

The sample holds a few counts of this clonotype. The genes are TRBV12-3 or TRBV12-4 and TRBJ2-3; TRBD2 matches 9 bases. The CDR3 consists of 17 residues. V dropped 3 bases and J dropped 1; count of bases not matched to a gene: 8. The CDR3 is CASSFEIAGDRTDTQYF. In DNA form, the CDR3 reads TGTGCCAGCAGTTTCGAGATAGCGGGGGACCGCACAGATACGCAGTATTTT.